This TCR beta chain was recorded in a study of vaccination and CD4 T cells after COVID-19. Study results and limitations: 304 of 307 vaccine-specific clones from convalescent patients were spike mono-reactive.

Stated treatment: approximately nine-day PBMC culture with coronavirus spike peptide pools or control peptides (ViraFEST assay). With peptide pools, ViraFEST first expanded antigen-specific T cells and afterwards sequenced their TCRs. Within the sample, this clonotype is medium-sized (0.01 to 0.1%). Its antigen is undetermined. With the Oncomine TCR Beta short-read assay, DNA from cultured CD4+ T cells was sequenced. Using its own MiXCR run on the PCR reads, TCRdb lists one record per CDR3 protein. Altogether approximately 11,000 distinct CDR3 sequences are present, 20% being singletons, with the ten largest covering 13%. Germline-derived CDR1 and CDR2 are MNHEY and SMNVEV (reference sequence). Trimming stripped 3 bases from V and 0 bases from J, with 11 bases between. This CDR3 has 15 residues.

Sample: CD4+ T cells from blood, cultured in vitro, taken before SARS-CoV-2 vaccination. The source is a human donor who received a COVID-19 vaccine. The chain uses TRBV27 and TRBJ1-1; D not certain. The CDR3 region has the DNA TGTGCCAGCAGTTTTAAGGGCCAGATGAACACTGAAGCTTTCTTT. This encodes CASSFKGQMNTEAFF.